This T cell receptor (beta chain) was sequenced for a study of blood T cells in healthy people across ages. Broader study findings: The fall in TCR beta diversity per million T cells was roughly linear with age.

Primers used in a second PCR of roughly 6 to 12 cycles were a sample-barcoded 5' primer and a J-beta primer mix. TCRdb passed the 5' RACE reads through MiXCR, listing each CDR3 protein once. The sample includes roughly 650,000 distinct CDR3 sequences, 32% of them seen just once. Remarks on this clonotype: The antigen is undetermined.

With 5 bases removed from V and 5 bases from J, the gap between germline ends came to 17 bases. The germline V gene encodes CDR1 SGHTA and CDR2 FQGTGA. The CDR3 is 15 residues long. This sequence joins TRBV7-3 and TRBJ2-3, with D perhaps TRBD2 (5 bases). The clonotype originates from an elderly woman in good health. Material: blood. The CDR3 region is CASSPDPGEGDTQYF. The CDR3 nucleotides read TGTGCCAGCAGCCCAGACCCTGGCGAGGGAGATACGCAGTATTTT.